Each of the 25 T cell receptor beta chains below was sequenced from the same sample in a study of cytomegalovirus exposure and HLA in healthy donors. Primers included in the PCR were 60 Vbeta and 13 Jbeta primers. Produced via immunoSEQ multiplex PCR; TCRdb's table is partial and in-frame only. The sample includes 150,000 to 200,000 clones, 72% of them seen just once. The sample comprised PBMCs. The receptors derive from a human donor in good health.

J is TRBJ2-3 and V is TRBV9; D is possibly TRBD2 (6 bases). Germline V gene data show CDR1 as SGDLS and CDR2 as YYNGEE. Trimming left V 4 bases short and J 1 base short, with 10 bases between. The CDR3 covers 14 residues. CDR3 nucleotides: TGTGCCAGCAGCCGCGGGGACCGCACAGATACGCAGTATTTT. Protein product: CASSRGDRTDTQYF. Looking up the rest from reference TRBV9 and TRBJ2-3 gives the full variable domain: DSGVTQTPKHLITATGQRVTLRCSPRSGDLSVYWYQQSLDQGLQFLIQYYNGEERAKGNILERFSAQQFPDLHSELNLSSLELGDSALYFCASSRGDRTDTQYFGPGTRLTVL.

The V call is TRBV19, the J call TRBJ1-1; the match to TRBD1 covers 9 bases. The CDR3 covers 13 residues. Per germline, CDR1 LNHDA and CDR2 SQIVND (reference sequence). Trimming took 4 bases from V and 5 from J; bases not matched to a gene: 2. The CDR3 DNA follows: TGTGCCAGTAGTAGCGACAGGGGGACTGAAGCTTTCTTT. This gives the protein CASSSDRGTEAFF.

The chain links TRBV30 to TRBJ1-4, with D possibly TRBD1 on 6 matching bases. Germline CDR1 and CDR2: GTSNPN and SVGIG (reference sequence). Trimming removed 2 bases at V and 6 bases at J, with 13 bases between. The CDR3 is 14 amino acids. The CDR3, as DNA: TGTGCCTGGAGTTGGGCAGGGGTCGATGAAAAACTGTTTTTT. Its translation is CAWSWAGVDEKLFF.

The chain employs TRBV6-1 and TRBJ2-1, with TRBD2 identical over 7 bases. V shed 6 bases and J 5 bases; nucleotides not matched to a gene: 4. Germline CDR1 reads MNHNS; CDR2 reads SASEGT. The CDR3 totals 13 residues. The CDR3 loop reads CASSWTSNNEQFF. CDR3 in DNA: TGTGCCAGCAGCTGGACTAGTAACAATGAGCAGTTCTTC.

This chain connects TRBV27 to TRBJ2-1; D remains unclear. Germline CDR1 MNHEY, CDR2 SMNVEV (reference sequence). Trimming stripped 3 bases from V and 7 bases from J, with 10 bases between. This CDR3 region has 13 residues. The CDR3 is CASSFSARNEQFF. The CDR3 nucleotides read TGTGCCAGCAGTTTCTCCGCGCGTAATGAGCAGTTCTTC.

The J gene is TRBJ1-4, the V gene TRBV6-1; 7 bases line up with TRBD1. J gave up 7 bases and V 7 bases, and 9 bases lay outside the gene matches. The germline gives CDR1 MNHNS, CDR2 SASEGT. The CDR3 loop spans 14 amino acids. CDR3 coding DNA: TGTGCCAGCACCCTGACAGGGTGGAGTGAAAAACTGTTTTTT. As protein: CASTLTGWSEKLFF.

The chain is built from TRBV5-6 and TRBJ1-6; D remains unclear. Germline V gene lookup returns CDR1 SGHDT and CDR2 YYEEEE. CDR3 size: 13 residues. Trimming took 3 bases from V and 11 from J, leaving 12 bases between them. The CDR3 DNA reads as TGTGCCAGCAGCTCCCCGGCGGGGACACCCCTCCACTTT. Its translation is CASSSPAGTPLHF.

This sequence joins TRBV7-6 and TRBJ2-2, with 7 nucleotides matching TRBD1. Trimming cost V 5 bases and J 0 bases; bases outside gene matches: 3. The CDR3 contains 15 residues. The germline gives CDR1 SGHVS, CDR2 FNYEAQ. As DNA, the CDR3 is TGTGCCAGCAGCCAAGGGGGCGCGAACACCGGGGAGCTGTTTTTT. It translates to CASSQGGANTGELFF. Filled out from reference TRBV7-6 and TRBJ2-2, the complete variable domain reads GAGVSQSPRYKVTKRGQDVALRCDPISGHVSLYWYRQALGQGPEFLTYFNYEAQQDKSGLPNDRFSAERPEGSISTLTIQRTEQRDSAMYRCASSQGGANTGELFFGEGSRLTVL.

The CDR3 DNA reads TGTGCCAGCAGCTTAGGACTAGCGGGGGGCGAAGATACGCAGTATTTT. It specifies CASSLGLAGGEDTQYF. This chain links TRBV7-2 with TRBJ2-3; 13 positions match TRBD2. Germline lookup yields CDR1 SGHTA and CDR2 FQGNSA. Unmatched junction bases numbered 3, after V lost 1 base and J lost 5 bases. The CDR3 is 16 amino acids.

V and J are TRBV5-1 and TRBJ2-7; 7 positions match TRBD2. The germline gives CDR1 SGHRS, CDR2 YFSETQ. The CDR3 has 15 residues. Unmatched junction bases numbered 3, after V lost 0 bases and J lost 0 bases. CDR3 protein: CASSLAAGSSYEQYF. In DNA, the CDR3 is TGCGCCAGCAGCTTGGCAGCGGGGTCCTCCTACGAGCAGTACTTC.

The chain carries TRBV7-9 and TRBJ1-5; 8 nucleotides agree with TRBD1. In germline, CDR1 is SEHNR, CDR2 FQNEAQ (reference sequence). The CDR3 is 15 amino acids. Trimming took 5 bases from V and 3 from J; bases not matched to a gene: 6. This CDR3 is CASSNSRGHNQPQHF. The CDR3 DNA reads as TGTGCCAGCAGCAACTCCAGGGGGCACAATCAGCCCCAGCATTTT.

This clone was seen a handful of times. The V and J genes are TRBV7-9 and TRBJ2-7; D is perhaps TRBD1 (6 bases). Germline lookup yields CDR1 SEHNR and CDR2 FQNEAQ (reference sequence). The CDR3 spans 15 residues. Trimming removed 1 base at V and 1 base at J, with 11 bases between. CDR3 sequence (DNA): TGTGCCAGCAGCTTAGACCAACAGGGTTCCTACGAGCAGTACTTC. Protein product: CASSLDQQGSYEQYF.

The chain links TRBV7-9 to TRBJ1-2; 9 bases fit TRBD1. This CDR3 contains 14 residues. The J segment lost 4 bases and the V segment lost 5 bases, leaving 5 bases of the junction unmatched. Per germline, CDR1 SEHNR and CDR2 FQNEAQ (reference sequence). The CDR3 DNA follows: TGTGCCAGCAGCCGGACAGGGGACCTCTATGGCTACACCTTC. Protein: CASSRTGDLYGYTF.

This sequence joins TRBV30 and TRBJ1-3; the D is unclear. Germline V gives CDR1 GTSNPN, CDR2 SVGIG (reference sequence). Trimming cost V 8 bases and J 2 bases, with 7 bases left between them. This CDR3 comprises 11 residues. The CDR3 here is CAEGTGNTIYF. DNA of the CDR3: TGTGCCGAGGGAACTGGAAACACCATATATTTT.

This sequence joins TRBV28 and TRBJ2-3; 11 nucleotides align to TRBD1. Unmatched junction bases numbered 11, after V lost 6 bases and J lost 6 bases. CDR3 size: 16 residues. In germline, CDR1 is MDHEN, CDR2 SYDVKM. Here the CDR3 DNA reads TGTGCCAGCAGCGTACGAGGGGGACAGGGGGAGGATACGCAGTATTTT. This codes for CASSVRGGQGEDTQYF.

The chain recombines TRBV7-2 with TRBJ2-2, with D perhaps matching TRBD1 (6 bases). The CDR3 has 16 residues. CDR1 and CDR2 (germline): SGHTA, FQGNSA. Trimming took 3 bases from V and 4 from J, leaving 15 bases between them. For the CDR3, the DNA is TGTGCCAGCAGCTTCTCACTCCAGGGGATCACCGGGGAGCTGTTTTTT. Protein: CASSFSLQGITGELFF.

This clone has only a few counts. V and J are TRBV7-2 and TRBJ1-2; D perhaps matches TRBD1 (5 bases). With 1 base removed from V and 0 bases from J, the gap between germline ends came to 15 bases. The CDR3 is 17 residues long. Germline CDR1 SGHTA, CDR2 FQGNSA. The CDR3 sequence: CASSLVSGVTANYGYTF. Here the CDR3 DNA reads TGTGCCAGCAGCTTAGTCTCGGGGGTAACAGCTAACTATGGCTACACCTTC.

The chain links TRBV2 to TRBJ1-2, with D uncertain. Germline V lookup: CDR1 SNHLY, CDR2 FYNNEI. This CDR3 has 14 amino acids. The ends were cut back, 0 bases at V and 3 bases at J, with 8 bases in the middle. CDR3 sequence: CASSEAPTDYGYTF. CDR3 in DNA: TGTGCCAGCAGTGAAGCACCCACGGACTATGGCTACACCTTC.

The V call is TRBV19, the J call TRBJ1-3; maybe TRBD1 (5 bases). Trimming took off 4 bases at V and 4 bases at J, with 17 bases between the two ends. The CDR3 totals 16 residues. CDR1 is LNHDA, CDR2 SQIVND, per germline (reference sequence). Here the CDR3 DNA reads TGTGCCAGTAGTAAAATGGGTGCAGGGTCCGGAAACACCATATATTTT. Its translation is CASSKMGAGSGNTIYF. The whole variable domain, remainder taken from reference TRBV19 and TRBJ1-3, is DGGITQSPKYLFRKEGQNVTLSCEQNLNHDAMYWYRQDPGQGLRLIYYSQIVNDFQKGDIAEGYSVSREKKESFPLTVTSAQKNPTAFYLCASSKMGAGSGNTIYFGEGSWLTVV.

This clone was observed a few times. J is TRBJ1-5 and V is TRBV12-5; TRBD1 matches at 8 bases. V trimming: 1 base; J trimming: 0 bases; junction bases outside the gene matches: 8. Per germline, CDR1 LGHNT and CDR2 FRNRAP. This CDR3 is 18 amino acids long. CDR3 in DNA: TGTGCTAGTGGTTTGGGACAGGGGAGAGGGTCTAGCAATCAGCCCCAGCATTTT. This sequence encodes CASGLGQGRGSSNQPQHF.

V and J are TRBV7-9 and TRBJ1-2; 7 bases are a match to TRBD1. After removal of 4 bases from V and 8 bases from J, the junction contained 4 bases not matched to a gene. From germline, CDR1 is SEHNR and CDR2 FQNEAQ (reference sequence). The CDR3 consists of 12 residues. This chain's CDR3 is CASSWDRAGYTF. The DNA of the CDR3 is TGTGCCAGCAGCTGGGACAGAGCGGGCTACACCTTC.

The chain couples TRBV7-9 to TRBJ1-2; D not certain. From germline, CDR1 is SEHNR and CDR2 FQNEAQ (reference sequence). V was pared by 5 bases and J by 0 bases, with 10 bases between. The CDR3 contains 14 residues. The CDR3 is CASSPAGTNYGYTF. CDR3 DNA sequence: TGTGCCAGCAGCCCAGCGGGCACTAACTATGGCTACACCTTC.

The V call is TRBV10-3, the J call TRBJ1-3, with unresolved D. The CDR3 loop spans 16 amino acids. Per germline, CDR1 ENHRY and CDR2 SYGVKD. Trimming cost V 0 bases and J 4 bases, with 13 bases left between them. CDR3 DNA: TGTGCCATCAGTGAGTCGATGAACGGGGTAGGAAACACCATATATTTT. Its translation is CAISESMNGVGNTIYF.

The CDR3 loop reads CASSGAGGLGDTQYF. CDR3 DNA: TGTGCCAGCAGTGGGGCAGGGGGGTTGGGAGATACGCAGTATTTT. The rearrangement joins TRBV2 to TRBJ2-3, with D perhaps matching TRBD1 (7 bases). This CDR3 spans 15 amino acids. The germline gives CDR1 SNHLY, CDR2 FYNNEI. Trimming removed 4 bases from V and 5 bases from J, with 16 bases in between.

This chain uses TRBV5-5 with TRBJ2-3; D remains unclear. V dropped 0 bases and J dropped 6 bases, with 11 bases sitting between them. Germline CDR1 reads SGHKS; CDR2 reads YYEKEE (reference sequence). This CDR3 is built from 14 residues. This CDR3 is CASSLDGRRDTQYF. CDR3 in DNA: TGTGCCAGCAGCTTGGATGGCAGGCGCGATACGCAGTATTTT.